A selection of T cell receptor beta chains follows, all from one sample in a study of beta chain features in type 1 diabetes. Sequenced by immunoSEQ multiplex PCR; TCRdb stores in-frame clones only, minus some. The repertoire holds a few hundred thousand clones, with over 12% as singletons. The material sequenced was naive CD4+ T cells from blood. These receptor sequences come from a woman aged 18-30 years in good health. The CDR3 runs from the conserved cysteine through the conserved F or W. The D gene is left open where the match is weak. Some rows mark clone size as missing; the rest say once, few, many or name a class of expanded clone.

>TRBJ2-7|TRBV9|few|NA
CASSVVPSPHEQYF
TGTGCCAGCAGCGTAGTCCCTAGCCCGCACGAGCAGTACTTC
>TRBJ2-3|TRBV9|NA|NA
CASSAYGGDGSTDTQYF
TGTGCCAGCAGCGCTTACGGAGGAGACGGGAGCACAGATACGCAGTATTTT
>TRBJ2-6|TRBV28|NA|NA
CASEDRDTYSGANVLTF
TGTGCCAGCGAGGACCGGGACACGTACTCTGGGGCCAACGTCCTGACTTTC
>TRBJ2-5|TRBV9|NA|NA
CASSTTATGETQYF
TGTGCCAGCAGCACGACCGCTACGGGAGAGACCCAGTACTTC
>TRBJ2-6|TRBV4-3|few|TRBD1
CASSQETGLANVLTF
TGCGCCAGCAGCCAAGAGACAGGGTTGGCCAACGTCCTGACTTTC
>TRBJ2-7|TRBV10-3|few|TRBD1
CAISDGTGPRGEQYF
TGTGCCATCAGTGATGGGACAGGCCCCCGGGGCGAGCAGTACTTC
>TRBJ2-1|TRBV11-3|few|TRBD1
CASRGQGHEQFF
TGTGCCAGCAGGGGACAGGGCCATGAGCAGTTCTTC
>TRBJ1-2|TRBV19|few|NA
CASTRGERGGYTF
TGTGCCAGTACGCGGGGGGAACGCGGTGGCTACACCTTC
>TRBJ2-1|TRBV5-4|NA|NA
CASSLVRAPYNEQFF
TGTGCCAGCAGCTTGGTGAGGGCCCCCTACAATGAGCAGTTCTTC
>TRBJ2-3|TRBV7-2|NA|NA
CASTSRSYLTDTQYF
TGTGCCAGCACCTCTCGGAGCTATCTCACAGATACGCAGTATTTT
>TRBJ1-2|TRBV6-5|few|TRBD1
CASSADRVAYGYTF
TGTGCCAGCAGTGCGGACAGGGTTGCCTACGGCTACACCTTC
>TRBJ2-1|TRBV29-1|few|TRBD2
CSVLLAGQNNEQFF
TGCAGCGTTCTCCTAGCGGGACAAAACAATGAGCAGTTCTTC
>TRBJ1-5|TRBV18|few|TRBD1
CASSQQGAGSNQPQHF
TGTGCCAGCTCACAGCAGGGGGCGGGTAGCAATCAGCCCCAGCATTTT
>TRBJ1-5|TRBV7-9|few|NA
CASSPGHNSNQPQHF
TGTGCCAGCAGCCCGGGACACAATAGCAATCAGCCCCAGCATTTT
>TRBJ2-3|TRBV6-1|NA|NA
CASRVWSSADTQYF
TGTGCCAGCAGAGTCTGGAGCTCCGCAGATACGCAGTATTTT
>TRBJ2-7|TRBV6-5|few|NA
CASTMGRRGPYEQYF
TGTGCCAGCACGATGGGGCGGAGGGGGCCCTACGAGCAGTACTTC
>TRBJ2-7|TRBV7-9|NA|TRBD2
CASSSGLVGNEQYF
TGTGCCAGCAGCTCGGGACTAGTGGGAAACGAGCAGTACTTC
>TRBJ2-5|TRBV5-4|NA|NA
CASSPTGGRQETQYF
TGTGCCAGCAGCCCTACCGGGGGGCGACAAGAGACCCAGTACTTC
>TRBJ2-7|TRBV11-1|NA|TRBD2
CASSLGLAVYEQYF
TGTGCCAGCAGCTTGGGACTAGCGGTCTACGAGCAGTACTTC
>TRBJ2-6|TRBV18|few|NA
CASSPSGAGANVLTF
TGTGCCAGCTCACCCTCAGGGGCCGGGGCCAACGTCCTGACTTTC
>TRBJ1-2|TRBV29-1|NA|NA
CSVDRVLQPSYGYTF
TGCAGCGTTGACAGGGTCCTCCAACCATCCTATGGCTACACCTTC
>TRBJ2-7|TRBV29-1|NA|TRBD2
CSVEGTSGSYEQYF
TGCAGCGTTGAAGGGACTAGCGGTTCCTACGAGCAGTACTTC
>TRBJ1-5|TRBV7-2|NA|NA
CASSEPGPAGISNQPQHF
TGTGCCAGCAGCGAGCCTGGGCCTGCGGGGATAAGCAATCAGCCCCAGCATTTT
>TRBJ1-4|TRBV29-1|few|NA
CSVVRTDEKLFF
TGCAGCGTTGTCCGTACAGATGAAAAACTGTTTTTT
>TRBJ1-1|TRBV6-5|NA|NA
CASSSATKRTEAFF
TGTGCCAGCAGTTCCGCGACAAAAAGGACTGAAGCTTTCTTT
>TRBJ1-5|TRBV28|NA|NA
CASSLYRDQPQHF
TGTGCCAGCAGTTTATACCGAGATCAGCCCCAGCATTTT
>TRBJ2-7|TRBV18|NA|TRBD2
CASSLSGGVYEQYF
TGTGCCAGCTCACTCAGCGGGGGGGTTTACGAGCAGTACTTC
>TRBJ2-7|TRBV9|NA|TRBD2
CASSVGSSGGYEQYF
TGTGCCAGCAGCGTAGGAAGTAGCGGGGGCTACGAGCAGTACTTC
>TRBJ2-7|TRBV5-6|few|TRBD1
CASTHRGLTYEQYF
TGTGCCAGCACACACAGGGGCCTGACCTACGAGCAGTACTTC
>TRBJ2-1|TRBV6-6|few|TRBD1
CASTGTGGYNEQFF
TGTGCCAGCACCGGGACAGGGGGATACAATGAGCAGTTCTTC
>TRBJ2-6|TRBV5-4|few|TRBD2
CAYRPGTSGSSGANVLTF
TGTGCCTACAGACCGGGGACTAGCGGGAGCTCTGGGGCCAACGTCCTGACTTTC
>TRBJ2-7|TRBV7-9|NA|NA
CASEYGGPYEQYF
TGTGCCAGCGAGTACGGAGGACCCTACGAGCAGTACTTC
>TRBJ2-6|TRBV4-3|few|NA
CASSPSPGRGSGANVLTF
TGCGCCAGCAGCCCCTCCCCTGGTAGGGGTTCTGGGGCCAACGTCCTGACTTTC
>TRBJ2-6|TRBV5-1|few|NA
CASSLIWLSGANVLTF
TGCGCCAGCAGCTTGATCTGGCTCTCTGGGGCCAACGTCCTGACTTTC
>TRBJ2-1|TRBV5-6|NA|TRBD2
CASSAGLASYNEQFF
TGTGCCAGCAGCGCGGGACTAGCGAGCTACAATGAGCAGTTCTTC
>TRBJ2-2|TRBV30|few|TRBD1
CASDRGSTGELFF
TGTGCCTCTGACAGGGGCAGCACCGGGGAGCTGTTTTTT
>TRBJ2-6|TRBV2|NA|NA
CASSPQNSGANVLTF
TGTGCCAGCAGTCCCCAGAACTCTGGGGCCAACGTCCTGACTTTC
>TRBJ1-2|TRBV4-1|NA|TRBD1
CASSQGDRANYGYTF
TGCGCCAGCAGCCAAGGGGACAGGGCTAACTATGGCTACACCTTC
>TRBJ2-5|TRBV30|NA|NA
CAWSPVETQYF
TGTGCCTGGAGTCCAGTAGAGACCCAGTACTTC
>TRBJ2-7|TRBV7-2|NA|NA
CASSLGGLAPPYEQYF
TGTGCCAGCAGCTTAGGGGGCCTAGCGCCGCCTTATGAGCAGTACTTC
>TRBJ2-1|TRBV5-1|few|NA
CASSADTYNEQFF
TGCGCCAGCAGCGCCGACACTTACAATGAGCAGTTCTTC
>TRBJ2-7|TRBV18|NA|TRBD1
CASSPGTGGLEQYF
TGTGCCAGCTCACCAGGGACAGGGGGCCTCGAGCAGTACTTC
>TRBJ2-1|TRBV30|few|NA
CAWPPRETRDEQFF
TGTGCCTGGCCCCCCCGGGAAACTCGGGATGAGCAGTTCTTC
>TRBJ1-1|TRBV28|NA|NA
CASSSGGMNTEAFF
TGTGCCAGCAGTTCAGGAGGCATGAACACTGAAGCTTTCTTT
>TRBJ2-5|TRBV2|NA|TRBD2
CATRLAGVTETQYF
TGTGCCACGAGACTAGCGGGAGTAACAGAGACCCAGTACTTC
>TRBJ2-4|TRBV30|NA|TRBD2
CAWGLAGVAKNIQYF
TGTGCCTGGGGACTAGCGGGAGTAGCCAAAAACATTCAGTACTTC
>TRBJ2-3|TRBV5-4|few|TRBD1
CASSLAGQVTDTQYF
TGTGCCAGCAGCTTGGCTGGACAGGTCACAGATACGCAGTATTTT
>TRBJ1-5|TRBV30|few|NA
CAWSRHSNQPQHF
TGTGCCTGGAGTAGACATAGCAATCAGCCCCAGCATTTT
>TRBJ2-1|TRBV20-1|NA|NA
CSASRQEQFF
TGCAGTGCTAGTAGACAGGAGCAGTTCTTC
>TRBJ2-7|TRBV30|NA|TRBD2
CAWSAAPGTSLSEQYF
TGTGCCTGGAGTGCAGCGCCCGGGACTAGCTTGAGCGAGCAGTACTTC
>TRBJ2-7|TRBV7-9|few|TRBD2
CASSLLAGEQYF
TGTGCCAGCAGCTTGCTAGCGGGGGAGCAGTACTTC
>TRBJ1-2|TRBV5-1|once|TRBD1
CASSLPGQGYGYTF
TGCGCCAGCAGCTTGCCTGGACAGGGCTATGGCTACACCTTC
>TRBJ2-5|TRBV6-6|few|TRBD1
CASSQLPGQGPNYQYF
TGTGCCAGCAGTCAACTCCCGGGACAGGGGCCGAATTACCAGTACTTC
>TRBJ2-3|TRBV28|NA|TRBD2
CASSALAGAADTQYF
TGTGCCAGCAGTGCGCTAGCGGGAGCGGCAGATACGCAGTATTTT
>TRBJ1-4|TRBV9|few|TRBD1
CASSVALGTVYNEKLFF
TGTGCCAGCAGCGTAGCCCTCGGGACAGTTTATAATGAAAAACTGTTTTTT
>TRBJ2-5|TRBV15|few|NA
CATSREPVPRQYF
TGTGCCACCAGCAGAGAGCCAGTGCCTCGCCAGTACTTC